This entry lists 9 T cell receptor beta chains sequenced from one sample in a study of T cells in Graves' hyperthyroidism and ophthalmopathy. The investigators amplified TCR beta CDR3 regions from RNA transcripts. HTBI primers were used for first-round RT-PCR of the TCR CDR3. TCRdb re-called the multiplex PCR reads with MiXCR, one entry per CDR3 protein. In the table there are under 400,000 distinct CDR3 sequences, less than 20% of which are singletons. Sequences were obtained from blood. These receptors were obtained from a middle-aged woman with Graves' ophthalmopathy.

The sample holds many counts of this clonotype. The chain recombines TRBV11-2 with TRBJ2-7; D tentatively fits TRBD1 or TRBD2 (5 bases each). Germline V CDR1 and CDR2: SGHAT, FQNNGV. The CDR3 is made up of 15 amino acids. V was shortened by 5 bases and J by 3 bases, with 17 bases between the two germline ends. DNA of the CDR3: TGTGCCAGCAGCCGCCTAATGGGACCTGACTACGAGCAGTACTTC. It codes for CASSRLMGPDYEQYF.

This clonotype was detected ten times or more. The chain carries TRBV6-2 or TRBV6-3 and TRBJ2-2; 7 bases are shared with TRBD1. Germline values: CDR1 MNHEY, CDR2 SVGEGT. This CDR3 is built from 17 residues. With 6 bases clipped from V and 3 bases from J, the junction kept 13 bases outside the gene matches. The DNA for the CDR3 is TGTGCCAGCAGATACGGTAGGGGGCGTCGGTACACCGGGGAGCTGTTTTTT. It translates to CASRYGRGRRYTGELFF.

The table lists this clonotype with many counts. This chain uses TRBV11-3 with TRBJ1-5; D remains unclear. Germline V CDR1 and CDR2: SGHNT, YENEEA. V was cut by 1 base and J by 3 bases, with 10 bases left in between. The CDR3 loop spans 15 amino acids. CDR3 DNA sequence: TGTGCCAGCAGCTTAGGCCGAGGTTTCAATCAGCCCCAGCATTTT. Protein product: CASSLGRGFNQPQHF. The variable domain in full, completed from reference TRBV11-3 and TRBJ1-5, reads EAGVVQSPRYKIIEKKQPVAFWCNPISGHNTLYWYLQNLGQGPELLIRYENEEAVDDSQLPKDRFSAERLKGVDSTLKIQPAELGDSAVYLCASSLGRGFNQPQHFGDGTRLSIL.

This clonotype was recorded a few times. The gene calls are TRBV29-1 and TRBJ2-5; D gene unclear. The V end lost 4 bases, the J end lost 1 base, and 10 bases lay between the germline ends. This CDR3 comprises 13 residues. The germline V gene has CDR1 SQVTM and CDR2 ANQGSEA. CDR3 DNA: TGCAGCGTTGCTCACCTCCTCCAAGAGACCCAGTACTTC. It encodes CSVAHLLQETQYF.

This clonotype was picked up many times. This chain uses TRBV25-1 with TRBJ1-2; D unresolved. The CDR3 length is 12 residues. Trimming took off 4 bases at V and 8 bases at J, with 11 bases between the two ends. Germline CDR1 is MGHDK and CDR2 is SYGVNS. The CDR3 DNA reads as TGTGCCAGCAGTGCGAGGGTAAGCGGCTACACCTTC. It is translated as CASSARVSGYTF.

This clonotype showed up many times. V usage is TRBV27 and J usage is TRBJ2-7; the D is unclear. Germline CDR1 reads MNHEY; CDR2 reads SMNVEV (reference sequence). CDR3 length equals 13 residues. The germline V and J ends were trimmed by 7 bases and 0 bases, with 10 bases remaining between them. The CDR3, as DNA: TGTGCCAGCATTGGAAGGAGCTCCTACGAGCAGTACTTC. Translated: CASIGRSSYEQYF.

There are many counts of this clonotype. The CDR3 region is CASMRGWNTFYEQYF. CDR3 nucleotide sequence: TGTGCCAGCATGCGCGGTTGGAACACCTTCTACGAGCAGTACTTC. The chain links TRBV27 to TRBJ2-7; D unresolved. Germline-derived CDR1 and CDR2 are MNHEY and SMNVEV (reference sequence). With 7 bases removed from V and 3 bases from J, the gap between germline ends came to 19 bases. This CDR3 is 15 amino acids long.

This clonotype was counted at least ten times. The chain joins TRBV29-1 to TRBJ1-2; 7 nucleotides agree with TRBD1. This CDR3 region has 14 residues. The V segment lost 4 bases and the J segment 0 bases; nucleotides outside the gene matches: 5. Germline values: CDR1 SQVTM, CDR2 ANQGSEA. The chain's CDR3 is CSVASDRSNYGYTF. The CDR3 nucleotides are TGCAGCGTTGCCTCGGACAGGTCTAACTATGGCTACACCTTC.

The rearrangement links TRBV19 to TRBJ2-7, with D possibly TRBD2 on 6 matching bases. There are 15 residues in the CDR3. Trimming cost V 3 bases and J 4 bases, with 16 bases left between them. The germline V gene has CDR1 LNHDA and CDR2 SQIVND (reference sequence). The DNA of the CDR3 is TGTGCCAGTAGTATGGTCCCTAGCGCTATATACGAGCAGTACTTC. Residues: CASSMVPSAIYEQYF.